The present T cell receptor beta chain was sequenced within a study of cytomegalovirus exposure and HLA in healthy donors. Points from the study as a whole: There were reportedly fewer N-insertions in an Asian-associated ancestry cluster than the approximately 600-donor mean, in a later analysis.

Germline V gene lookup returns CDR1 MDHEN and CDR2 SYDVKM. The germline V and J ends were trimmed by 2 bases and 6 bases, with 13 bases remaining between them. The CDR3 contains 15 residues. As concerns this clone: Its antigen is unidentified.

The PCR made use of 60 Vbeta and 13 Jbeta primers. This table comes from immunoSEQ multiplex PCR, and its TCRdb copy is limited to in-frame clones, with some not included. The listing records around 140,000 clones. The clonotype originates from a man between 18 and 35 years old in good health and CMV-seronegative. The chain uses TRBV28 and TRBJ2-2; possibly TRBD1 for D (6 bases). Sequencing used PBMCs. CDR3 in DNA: TGTGCCAGCAGTTTAGAACCAGGGGCTTCCGGGGAGCTGTTTTTT. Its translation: CASSLEPGASGELFF.